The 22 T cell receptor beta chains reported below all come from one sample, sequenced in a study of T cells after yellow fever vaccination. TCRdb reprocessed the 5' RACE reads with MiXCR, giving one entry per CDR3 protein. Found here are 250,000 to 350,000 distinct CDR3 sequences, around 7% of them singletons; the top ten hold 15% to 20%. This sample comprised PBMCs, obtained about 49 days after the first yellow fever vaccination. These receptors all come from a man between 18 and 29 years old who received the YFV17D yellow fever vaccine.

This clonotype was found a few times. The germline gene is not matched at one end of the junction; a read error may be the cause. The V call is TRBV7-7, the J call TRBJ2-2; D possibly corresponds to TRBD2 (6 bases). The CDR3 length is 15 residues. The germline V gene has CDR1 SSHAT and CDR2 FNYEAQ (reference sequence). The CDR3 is CASSFGSGPTGELFF. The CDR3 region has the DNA TGTGCTAGCAGTTTCGGGAGCGGGCCCACCGGGGAGCTGTTTTTT.

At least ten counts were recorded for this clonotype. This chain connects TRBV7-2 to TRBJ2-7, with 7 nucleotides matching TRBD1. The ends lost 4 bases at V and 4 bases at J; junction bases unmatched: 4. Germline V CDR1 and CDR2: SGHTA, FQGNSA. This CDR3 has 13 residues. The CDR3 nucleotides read TGTGCCAGCAGCTACGACAGGGCATACGAGCAGTACTTC. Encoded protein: CASSYDRAYEQYF.

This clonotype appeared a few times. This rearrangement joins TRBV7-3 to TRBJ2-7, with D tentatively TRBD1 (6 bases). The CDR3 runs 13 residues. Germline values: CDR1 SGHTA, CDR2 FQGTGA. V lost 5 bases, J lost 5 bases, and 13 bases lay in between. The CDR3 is CASSLDRTHEQYF. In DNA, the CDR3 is TGTGCCAGCAGCCTAGACAGGACTCACGAGCAGTACTTC.

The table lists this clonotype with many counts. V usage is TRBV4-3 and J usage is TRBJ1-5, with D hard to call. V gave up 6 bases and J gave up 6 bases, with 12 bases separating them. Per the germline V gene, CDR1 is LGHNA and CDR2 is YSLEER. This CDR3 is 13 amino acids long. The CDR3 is CASSASSGQPQHF. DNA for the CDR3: TGCGCCAGCAGTGCCAGTTCTGGTCAGCCCCAGCATTTT.

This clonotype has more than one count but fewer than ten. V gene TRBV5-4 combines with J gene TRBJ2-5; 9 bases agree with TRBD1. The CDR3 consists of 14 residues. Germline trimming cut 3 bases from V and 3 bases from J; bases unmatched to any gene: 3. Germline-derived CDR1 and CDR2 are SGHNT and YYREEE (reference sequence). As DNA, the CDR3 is TGTGCCAGCAGCTCCCGGACAGGGGAAGAGACCCAGTACTTC. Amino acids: CASSSRTGEETQYF.

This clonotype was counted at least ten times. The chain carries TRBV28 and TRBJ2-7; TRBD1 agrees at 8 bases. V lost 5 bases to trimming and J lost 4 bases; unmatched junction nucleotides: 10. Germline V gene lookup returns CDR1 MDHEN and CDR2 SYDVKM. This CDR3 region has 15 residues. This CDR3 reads CASSESGTGLYEQYV. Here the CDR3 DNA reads TGTGCCAGCAGTGAATCGGGGACAGGCCTTTACGAGCAGTACGTC.

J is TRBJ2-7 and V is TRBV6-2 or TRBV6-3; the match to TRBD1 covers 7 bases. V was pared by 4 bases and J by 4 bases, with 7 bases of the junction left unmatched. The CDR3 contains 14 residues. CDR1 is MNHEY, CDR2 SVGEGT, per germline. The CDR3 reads CASSLGTVAYEQYV. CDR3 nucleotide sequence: TGTGCCAGCAGTTTAGGGACAGTAGCTTACGAGCAGTACGTC.

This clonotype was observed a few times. The CDR3 here is CASSLSLSTYEQYV. CDR3 DNA: TGTGCCAGCAGTTTAAGTTTATCGACCTACGAGCAGTACGTC. V is TRBV28 and J is TRBJ2-7; D is ambiguous. Germline V gene sequence: CDR1 MDHEN, CDR2 SYDVKM. Deletions cut 2 bases from V and 2 bases from J, with 10 bases between. The length of the CDR3 is 14 residues.

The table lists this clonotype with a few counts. The CDR3 sequence is CASRGISGSSTDTQYF. CDR3 in DNA: TGTGCCAGCAGGGGAATTAGCGGGTCTAGCACAGATACGCAGTATTTT. The chain carries TRBV7-2 and TRBJ2-3; 7 bases agree with TRBD2. Germline V gene data show CDR1 as SGHTA and CDR2 as FQGNSA. J was trimmed by 0 bases and V by 6 bases; bases with no gene match: 9. The CDR3 has 16 residues.

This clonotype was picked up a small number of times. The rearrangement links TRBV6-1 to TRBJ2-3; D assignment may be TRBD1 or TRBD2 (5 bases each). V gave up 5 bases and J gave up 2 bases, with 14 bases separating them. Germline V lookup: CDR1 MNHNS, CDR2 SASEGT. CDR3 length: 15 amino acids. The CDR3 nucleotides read TGTGCCAGCAGTACATCCGGGACCCCCACAGATACGCAGTATTTT. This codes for CASSTSGTPTDTQYF.

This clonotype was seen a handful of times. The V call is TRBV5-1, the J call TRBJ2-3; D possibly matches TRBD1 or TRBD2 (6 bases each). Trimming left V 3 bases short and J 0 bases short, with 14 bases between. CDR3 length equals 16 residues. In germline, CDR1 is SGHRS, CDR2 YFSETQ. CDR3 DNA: TGCGCCAGCAGCTGGAGGGGGGAAACTAGCACAGATACGCAGTATTTT. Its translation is CASSWRGETSTDTQYF.

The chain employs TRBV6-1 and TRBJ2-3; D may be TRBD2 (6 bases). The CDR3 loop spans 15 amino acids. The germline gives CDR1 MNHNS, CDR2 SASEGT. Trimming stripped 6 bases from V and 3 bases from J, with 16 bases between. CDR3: CASSSPAGPTDTQYF. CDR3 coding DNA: TGTGCCAGCAGCTCCCCCGCGGGACCAACAGATACGCAGTATTTT.

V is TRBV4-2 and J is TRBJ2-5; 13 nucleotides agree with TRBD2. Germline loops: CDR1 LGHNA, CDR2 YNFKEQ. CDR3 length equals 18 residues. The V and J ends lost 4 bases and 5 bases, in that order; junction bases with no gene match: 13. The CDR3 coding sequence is TGTGCCAGCAGCCCTGGGAGACTAGCGGGGGGAATCAGCGAGACCCAGTACTTC. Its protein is CASSPGRLAGGISETQYF.

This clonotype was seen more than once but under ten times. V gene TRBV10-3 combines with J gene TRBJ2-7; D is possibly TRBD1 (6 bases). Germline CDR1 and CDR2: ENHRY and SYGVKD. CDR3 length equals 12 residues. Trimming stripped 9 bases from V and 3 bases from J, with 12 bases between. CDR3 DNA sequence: TGTGCCATACAGGACAGCCACTACGAGCAGTACTTC. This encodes CAIQDSHYEQYF.

CDR3 sequence reads: CASSQEGGPISYNEQFF. The CDR3 region has the DNA TGCGCCAGCAGCCAAGAAGGAGGACCGATCTCCTACAATGAGCAGTTCTTC. The genes are TRBV4-3 and TRBJ2-1; D is perhaps TRBD2 (5 bases). The length of the CDR3 is 17 residues. The ends were cut back, 0 bases at V and 0 bases at J, with 12 bases in the middle. The germline gives CDR1 LGHNA, CDR2 YSLEER.

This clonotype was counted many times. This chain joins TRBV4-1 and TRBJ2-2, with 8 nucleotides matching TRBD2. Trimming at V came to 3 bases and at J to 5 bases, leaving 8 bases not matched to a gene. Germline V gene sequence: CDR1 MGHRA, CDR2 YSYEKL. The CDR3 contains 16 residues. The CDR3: CASSHTGTSWTGELFF. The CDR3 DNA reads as TGCGCCAGCAGCCACACCGGGACTAGTTGGACCGGGGAGCTGTTTTTT.

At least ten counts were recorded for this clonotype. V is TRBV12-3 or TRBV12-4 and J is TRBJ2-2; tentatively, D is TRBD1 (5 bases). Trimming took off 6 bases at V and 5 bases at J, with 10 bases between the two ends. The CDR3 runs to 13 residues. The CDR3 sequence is CASSLRQTGELFF. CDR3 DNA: TGTGCCAGCAGCCTGCGACAGACCGGGGAGCTGTTTTTT.

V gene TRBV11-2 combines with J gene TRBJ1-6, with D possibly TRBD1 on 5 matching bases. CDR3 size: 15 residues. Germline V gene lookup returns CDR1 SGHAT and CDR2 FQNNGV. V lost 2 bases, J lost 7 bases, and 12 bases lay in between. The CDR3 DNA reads TGTGCCAGCAGCTTAATGGACACCGCCAATTCACCCCTCCACTTT. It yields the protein CASSLMDTANSPLHF.

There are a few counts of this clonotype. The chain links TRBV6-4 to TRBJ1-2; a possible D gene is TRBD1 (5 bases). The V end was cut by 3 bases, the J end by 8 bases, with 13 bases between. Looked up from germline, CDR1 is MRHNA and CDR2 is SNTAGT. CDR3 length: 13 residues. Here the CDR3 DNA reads TGTGCCAGCAGTGAGGGGGAGTCATACGGCTACACCTTC. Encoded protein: CASSEGESYGYTF.

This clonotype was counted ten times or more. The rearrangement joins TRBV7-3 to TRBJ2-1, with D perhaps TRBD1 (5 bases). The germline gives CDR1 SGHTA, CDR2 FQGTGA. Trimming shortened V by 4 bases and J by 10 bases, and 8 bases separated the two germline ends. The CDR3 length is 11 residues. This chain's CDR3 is CASSSSGEQFF. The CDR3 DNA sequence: TGTGCCAGCAGCTCCTCAGGGGAGCAGTTCTTC.

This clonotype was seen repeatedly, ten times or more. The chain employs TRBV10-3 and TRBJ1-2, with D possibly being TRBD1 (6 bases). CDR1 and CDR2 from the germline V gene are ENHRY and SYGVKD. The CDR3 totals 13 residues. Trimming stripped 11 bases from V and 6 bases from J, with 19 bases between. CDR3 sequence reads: CAAKGDRVDGYTF. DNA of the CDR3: TGTGCCGCGAAGGGGGACCGAGTCGATGGCTACACCTTC.

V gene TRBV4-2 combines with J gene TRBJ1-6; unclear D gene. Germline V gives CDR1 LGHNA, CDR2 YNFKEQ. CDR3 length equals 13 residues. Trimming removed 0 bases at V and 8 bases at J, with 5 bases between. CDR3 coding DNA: TGTGCCAGCAGCCAAGACTCCGATTCACCCCTCCACTTT. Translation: CASSQDSDSPLHF.